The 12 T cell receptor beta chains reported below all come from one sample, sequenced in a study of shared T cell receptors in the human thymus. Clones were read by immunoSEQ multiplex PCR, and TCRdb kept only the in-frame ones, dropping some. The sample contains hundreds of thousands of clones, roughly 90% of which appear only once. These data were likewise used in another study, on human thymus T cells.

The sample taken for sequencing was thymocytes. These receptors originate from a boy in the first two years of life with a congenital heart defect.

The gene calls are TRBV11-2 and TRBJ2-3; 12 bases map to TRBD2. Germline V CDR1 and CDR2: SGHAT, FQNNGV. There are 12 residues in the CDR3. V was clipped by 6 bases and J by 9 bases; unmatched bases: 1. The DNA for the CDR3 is TGTGCCAGCAGGACTAGCGGGAGCACGCAGTATTTT. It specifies CASRTSGSTQYF.

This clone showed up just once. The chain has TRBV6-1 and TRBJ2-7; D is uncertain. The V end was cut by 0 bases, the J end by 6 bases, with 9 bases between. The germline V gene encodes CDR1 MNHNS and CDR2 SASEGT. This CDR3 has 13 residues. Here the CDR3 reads CASSEAQSPEQYF. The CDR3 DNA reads TGTGCCAGCAGTGAAGCACAGTCCCCCGAGCAGTACTTC.

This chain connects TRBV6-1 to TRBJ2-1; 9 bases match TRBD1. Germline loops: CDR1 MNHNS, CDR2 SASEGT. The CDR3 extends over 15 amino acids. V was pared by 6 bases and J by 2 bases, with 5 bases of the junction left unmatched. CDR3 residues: CASRARTGAYNEQFF. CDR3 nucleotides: TGTGCCAGCAGGGCCCGGACAGGGGCCTACAATGAGCAGTTCTTC.

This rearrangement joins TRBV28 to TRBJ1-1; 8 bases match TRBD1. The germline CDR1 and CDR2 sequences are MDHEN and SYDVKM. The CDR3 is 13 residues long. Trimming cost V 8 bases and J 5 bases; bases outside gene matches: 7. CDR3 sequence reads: CASVGQGWTEAFF. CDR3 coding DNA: TGTGCCAGCGTAGGACAGGGATGGACTGAAGCTTTCTTT. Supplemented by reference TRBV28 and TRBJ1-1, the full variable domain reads DVKVTQSSRYLVKRTGEKVFLECVQDMDHENMFWYRQDPGLGLRLIYFSYDVKMKEKGDIPEGYSVSREKKERFSLILESASTNQTSMYLCASVGQGWTEAFFGQGTRLTVV.

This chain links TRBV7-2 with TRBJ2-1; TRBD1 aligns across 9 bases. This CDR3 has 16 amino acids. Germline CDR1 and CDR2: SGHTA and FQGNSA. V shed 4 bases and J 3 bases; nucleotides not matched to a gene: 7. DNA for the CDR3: TGTGCCAGCAGCTCTTCCCGGACAGGGGACTACAATGAGCAGTTCTTC. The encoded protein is CASSSSRTGDYNEQFF.

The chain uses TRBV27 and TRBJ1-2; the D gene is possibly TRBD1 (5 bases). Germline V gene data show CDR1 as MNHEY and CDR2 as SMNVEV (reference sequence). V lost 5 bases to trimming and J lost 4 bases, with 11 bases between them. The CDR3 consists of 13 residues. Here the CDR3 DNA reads TGTGCCAGCAGTCAGGGCGGATCCTATGGCTACACCTTC. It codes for CASSQGGSYGYTF.

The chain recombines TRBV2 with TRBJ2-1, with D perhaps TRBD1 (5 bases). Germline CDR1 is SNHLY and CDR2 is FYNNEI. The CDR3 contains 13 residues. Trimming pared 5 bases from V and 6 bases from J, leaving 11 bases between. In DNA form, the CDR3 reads TGTGCCAGCAGTACAGGACGTACCAATGAGCAGTTCTTC. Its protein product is CASSTGRTNEQFF.

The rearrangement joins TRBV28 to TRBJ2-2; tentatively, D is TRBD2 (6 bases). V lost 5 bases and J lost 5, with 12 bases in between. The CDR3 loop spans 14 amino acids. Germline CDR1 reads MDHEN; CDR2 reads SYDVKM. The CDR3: CASSPTGETGELFF. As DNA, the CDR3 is TGTGCCAGCAGTCCCACGGGGGAGACCGGGGAGCTGTTTTTT.

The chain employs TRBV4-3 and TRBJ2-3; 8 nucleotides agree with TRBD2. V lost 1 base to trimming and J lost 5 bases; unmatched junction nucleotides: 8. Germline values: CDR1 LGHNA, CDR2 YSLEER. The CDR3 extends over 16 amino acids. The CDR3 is CASSQGTGGRGDTQYF. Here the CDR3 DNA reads TGCGCCAGCAGCCAAGGGACGGGAGGGCGAGGAGATACGCAGTATTTT.

DNA for the CDR3: TGTGCCAGCAGCGTAGGCCCAGGGGGCAGCAATCAGCCCCAGCATTTT. Its protein is CASSVGPGGSNQPQHF. This sequence joins TRBV9 and TRBJ1-5; 8 bases are shared with TRBD1. The CDR3 runs to 16 residues. Germline-derived CDR1 and CDR2 are SGDLS and YYNGEE. With 0 bases clipped from V and 1 base from J, the junction kept 3 bases outside the gene matches.

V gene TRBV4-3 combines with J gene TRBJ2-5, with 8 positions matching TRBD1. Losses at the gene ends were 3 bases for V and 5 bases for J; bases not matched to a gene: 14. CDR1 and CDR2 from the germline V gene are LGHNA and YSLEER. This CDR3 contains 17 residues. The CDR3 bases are TGCGCCAGCAGCCACCGACAGGGGACCAATATGGAGGAGACCCAGTACTTC. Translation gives CASSHRQGTNMEETQYF.

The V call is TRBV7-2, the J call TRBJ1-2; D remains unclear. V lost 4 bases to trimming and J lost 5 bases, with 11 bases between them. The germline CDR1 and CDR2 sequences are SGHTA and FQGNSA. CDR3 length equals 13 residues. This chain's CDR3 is CASSSPADYGYTF. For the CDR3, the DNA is TGTGCCAGCAGCTCCCCCGCGGATTATGGCTACACCTTC.